Detailed here is one TCR beta chain. The antigen remains unidentified. V was clipped by 1 base and J by 5 bases; unmatched bases: 6. Germline lookup yields CDR1 LGHDT and CDR2 YNNKEL (reference sequence). This CDR3 is 16 amino acids long. TCRdb's table, derived via immunoSEQ multiplex PCR, lists solely in-frame clones and lacks some. The data contain 150,000 to 200,000 clones, roughly nine tenths of them singletons. This entry belongs to a study of T cell responses to AZD1222 COVID-19 vaccine. Broader study findings: Repertoire sampling happened only post peak T cell response. Spike-specific TCR breadth rose after two AZD1222 doses, and depth rose as well. AZD1222 recipients seropositive at baseline numbered only five to seven. The donors showed a predominance of white British ancestry and of females, with possible underestimation of clonal diversity.

The J gene is TRBJ1-5, the V gene TRBV3-1 (or the pseudogene TRBV3-2), with TRBD1 matching 9 bases. The starting material was peripheral blood, obtained on day 0 of AZD1222 vaccination. This clonotype was obtained from an adult in good health. The CDR3 DNA follows: TGTGCCAGCAGCCAAGGTACGACAGGGGGGTATCAGCCCCAGCATTTT. Translated: CASSQGTTGGYQPQHF.